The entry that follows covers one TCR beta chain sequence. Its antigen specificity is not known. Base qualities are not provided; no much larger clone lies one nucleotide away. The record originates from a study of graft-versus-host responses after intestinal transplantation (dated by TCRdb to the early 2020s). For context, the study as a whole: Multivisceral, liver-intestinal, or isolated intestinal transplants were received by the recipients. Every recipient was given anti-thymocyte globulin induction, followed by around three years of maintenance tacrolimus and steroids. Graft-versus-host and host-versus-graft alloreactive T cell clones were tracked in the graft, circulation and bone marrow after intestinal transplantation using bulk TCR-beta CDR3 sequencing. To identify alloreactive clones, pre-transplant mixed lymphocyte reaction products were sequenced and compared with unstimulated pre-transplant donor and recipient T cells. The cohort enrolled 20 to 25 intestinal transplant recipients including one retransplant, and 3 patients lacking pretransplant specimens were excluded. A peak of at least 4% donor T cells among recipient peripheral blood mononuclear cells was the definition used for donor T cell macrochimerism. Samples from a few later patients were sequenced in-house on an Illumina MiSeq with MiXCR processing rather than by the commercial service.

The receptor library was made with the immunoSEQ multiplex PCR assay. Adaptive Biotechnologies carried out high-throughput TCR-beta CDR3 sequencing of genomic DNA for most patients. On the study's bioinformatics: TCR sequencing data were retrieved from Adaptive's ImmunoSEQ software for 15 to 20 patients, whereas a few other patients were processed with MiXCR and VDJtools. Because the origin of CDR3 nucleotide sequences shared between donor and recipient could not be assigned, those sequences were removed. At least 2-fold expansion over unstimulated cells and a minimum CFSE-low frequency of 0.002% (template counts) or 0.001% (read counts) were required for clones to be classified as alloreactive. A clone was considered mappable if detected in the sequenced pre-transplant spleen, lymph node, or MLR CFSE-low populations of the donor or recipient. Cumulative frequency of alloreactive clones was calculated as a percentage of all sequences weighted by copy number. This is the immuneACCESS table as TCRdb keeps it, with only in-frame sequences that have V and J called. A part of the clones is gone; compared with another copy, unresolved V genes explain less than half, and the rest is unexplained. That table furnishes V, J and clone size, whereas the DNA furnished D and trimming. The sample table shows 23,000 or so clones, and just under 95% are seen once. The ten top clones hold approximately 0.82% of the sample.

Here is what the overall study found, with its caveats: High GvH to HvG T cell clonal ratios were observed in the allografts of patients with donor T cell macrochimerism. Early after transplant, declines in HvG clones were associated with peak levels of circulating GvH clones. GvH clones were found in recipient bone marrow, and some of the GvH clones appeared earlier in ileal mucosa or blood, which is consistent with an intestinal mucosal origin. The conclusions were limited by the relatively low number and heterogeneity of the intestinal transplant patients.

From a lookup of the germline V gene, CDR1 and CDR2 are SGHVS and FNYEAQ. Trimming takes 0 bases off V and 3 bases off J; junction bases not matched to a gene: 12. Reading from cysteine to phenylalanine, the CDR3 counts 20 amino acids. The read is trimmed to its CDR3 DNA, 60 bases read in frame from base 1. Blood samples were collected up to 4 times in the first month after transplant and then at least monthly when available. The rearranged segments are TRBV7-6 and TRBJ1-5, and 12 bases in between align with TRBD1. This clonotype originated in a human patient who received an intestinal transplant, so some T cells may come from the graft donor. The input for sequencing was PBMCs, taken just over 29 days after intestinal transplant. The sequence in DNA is TGTGCCAGCAGCTTAGCTCACGGGACAGGGGGCAAGTTGCCCAATCAGCCCCAGCATTTT. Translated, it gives CASSLAHGTGGKLPNQPQHF.